This T cell receptor beta chain emerged from a study of OX40 agonist ivuxolimab in advanced cancers. Overall study: The treatment was a fully human IgG2 OX40 agonist, ivuxolimab. Study findings and constraints: CD8+ T cells were the subset that, on average, had more expanded clones than CD4+. Not determined was the antigen specificity of the expanded peripheral T cells.

The repertoire was sequenced with immunoSEQ multiplex PCR; TCRdb's copy has only in-frame clones and lacks some. Of approximately 65,000 clones in the sample, roughly 90% are singletons; the top ten hold 0.62%. Note on this clone: Its antigen is as yet unknown.

CDR1 and CDR2 (germline): LNHDA, SQIVND (reference sequence). V was trimmed by 10 bases and J by 5 bases, leaving 17 bases between them. The CDR3 spans 13 residues. Sequences were derived from CD4+ or CD8+ T cells sorted from blood, sampled in a trial of the OX40 agonist ivuxolimab. The V gene is TRBV19, the J gene TRBJ1-1; D is undetermined. The clonotype was recovered from an adult with an advanced solid tumor such as melanoma, head and neck, liver or kidney cancer. CDR3 sequence reads: CATKSRGKTEAFF. In DNA, the CDR3 is TGTGCCACCAAATCCCGGGGTAAAACTGAAGCTTTCTTT.